Presented here are 25 T cell receptor beta chains from one specimen sequenced in a study of Tregs in tolerant kidney transplant recipients. This table comes from immunoSEQ multiplex PCR, and its TCRdb copy is limited to in-frame clones, with some not included. The table for this sample gives about 30,000 clones. The material sequenced was CD8+ T cells from blood, taken before the transplant. The receptors here all came from a human donor who received a combined kidney and bone marrow transplant.

As to this clone: With the read ending 3 residues before the CDR3 end, the germline J gene is used to fill in that end. The chain combines TRBV11-2 with TRBJ2-7, with a weak D call TRBD1 (6 bases). Trimming shortened V by 3 bases and J by 2 bases, and 14 bases separated the two germline ends. Germline-derived CDR1 and CDR2 are SGHAT and FQNNGV. This CDR3 contains 15 residues. The part of the CDR3 DNA that was read is TGTGCCAGCAGCTTCGACTTGGACAGTACCTACGAG. It codes for CASSFDLDSTYE. The whole CDR3 is CASSFDLDSTYEQYF.

CDR3 sequence reads: CSVEQGDTGELFF. The covered CDR3 bases are TGCAGCGTTGAGCAGGGGGACACCGGGGAG. The V gene is TRBV29-1, the J gene TRBJ2-2; TRBD1 aligns across 7 bases. The read is 3 residues too short to cover the CDR3 end, so that end is filled in from the germline J gene. The germline V gene has CDR1 SQVTM and CDR2 ANQGSEA. This CDR3 has 13 amino acids. The junction had 1 base not matched to a gene; V was cut back by 3 bases and J by 3 bases.

The CDR3 sequence: CASSPGTGGYGYTF. The covered CDR3 bases are TGTGCCAGTAGCCCCGGCACAGGGGGCTATGGC. This rearrangement joins TRBV19 to TRBJ1-2, with TRBD1 matching 8 bases. The missing CDR3 end, 3 residues past where the read stops, is filled in from the germline J gene. From germline, CDR1 is LNHDA and CDR2 SQIVND (reference sequence). CDR3 length: 14 amino acids. The junction had 7 bases not matched to a gene; V was cut back by 6 bases and J by 4 bases.

Remarks on this clone: Read sequence stops 3 residues before the CDR3 end, and the germline J gene provides the missing end. This chain connects TRBV19 to TRBJ1-2, with unresolved D. The CDR3 loop spans 10 amino acids. CDR1 LNHDA and CDR2 SQIVND come from the germline V gene (reference sequence). Trimming took 11 bases from V and 5 from J, leaving 9 bases between them. CDR3 DNA, as far as it was read: TGTGCCTGCCGGGGATATGGC. Its translation: CACRGYG. The full-length CDR3 reads as CACRGYGYTF.

Concerning this clone: The sequence runs out 3 residues before the end of the CDR3; the remainder is reconstructed from the germline J gene. The chain links TRBV2 to TRBJ1-6; perhaps TRBD1 as D (5 bases). In germline, CDR1 is SNHLY, CDR2 FYNNEI. V lost 3 bases to trimming and J lost 0 bases, with 12 bases between them. This CDR3 comprises 17 residues. CDR3 region: CASSDGTASSYNSPLHF. CDR3 DNA, as far as it was read: TGTGCCAGCAGTGATGGGACTGCGAGCTCCTATAATTCACCC.

Turning to this clone: Read data end 3 residues before the CDR3 end; the end is taken from the germline J gene. The J gene is TRBJ2-1, the V gene TRBV5-8, with 7 nucleotides matching TRBD1. V shed 5 bases and J 4 bases; nucleotides not matched to a gene: 6. Germline loops: CDR1 SGHTS, CDR2 YDEGEE. This CDR3 is 14 amino acids long. CDR3 bases read: TGTGCCAGCAGTCTTGGACAGGTGTACAATGAG. It is translated as CASSLGQVYNE. The entire CDR3 sequence reads CASSLGQVYNEQFF.

As concerns this clone: Read data end 3 residues before the CDR3 end; the end is taken from the germline J gene. The rearrangement uses TRBV6-2 or TRBV6-3 and TRBJ1-1; D gene unclear. The V end lost 2 bases, the J end lost 3 bases, and 10 bases lay between the germline ends. Germline V gene sequence: CDR1 MNHEY, CDR2 SVGEGT. CDR3 length: 14 residues. Incomplete CDR3 DNA: TGTGCCAGCAGTTACCACCCGGTGTACACTGAA. Translated: CASSYHPVYTE. The whole CDR3 region reads CASSYHPVYTEAFF.

Details on this clone: The read ends 3 residues before the CDR3 terminus; that terminus is restored from the germline J gene. This chain joins TRBV19 and TRBJ2-7, with a tentative D call TRBD2 (5 bases). V was pared by 5 bases and J by 0 bases, with 11 bases between. This CDR3 spans 14 amino acids. Germline CDR1 reads LNHDA; CDR2 reads SQIVND (reference sequence). CDR3 bases read: TGTGCCAGTAGTCTCGAGGGCAGCTCCTACGAG. Encoded protein: CASSLEGSSYE. The whole CDR3 protein reads CASSLEGSSYEQYF.

With respect to this clone: The CDR3 is cut off 3 residues early in the read; its end comes from the germline J gene. The chain employs TRBV6-2 or TRBV6-3 and TRBJ1-5, with unresolved D. The germline gives CDR1 MNHEY, CDR2 SVGEGT. The V end was cut by 2 bases, the J end by 1 base, with 6 bases between. CDR3 length equals 14 residues. CDR3 DNA, as far as it was read: TGTGCCAGCAGTTACAGGCTCAGCAATCAGCCC. Translating it yields CASSYRLSNQP. The full CDR3 sequence reads CASSYRLSNQPQHF.

In regard to this clone: The read is 3 residues too short to cover the CDR3 end, so that end is filled in from the germline J gene. The chain combines TRBV11-2 with TRBJ1-2; TRBD1 matches at 7 bases. Germline V CDR1 and CDR2: SGHAT, FQNNGV. The CDR3 has 12 residues. V lost 10 bases to trimming and J lost 4 bases; unmatched junction nucleotides: 6. Partial CDR3 DNA: TGTGCCACCCACCACAGGGGCTATGGC. It codes for CATHHRGYG. The whole CDR3 region reads CATHHRGYGYTF.

Comments on this clone: The CDR3 end lies 3 residues beyond the end of the read and is filled in from the germline J gene. This chain uses TRBV11-2 with TRBJ2-2; D not resolved. The CDR3 covers 15 residues. Germline CDR1 reads SGHAT; CDR2 reads FQNNGV. V shed 2 bases and J shed 1 base, with 8 bases lying between them. CDR3 DNA (partial): TGTGCCAGCAGCTTACTAGTCCTGAACACCGGGGAG. Protein: CASSLLVLNTGE. The whole CDR3 sequence is CASSLLVLNTGELFF.

Notes on this clone: The read falls 3 residues short of the CDR3 end, and the missing part is taken from the germline J gene. The rearrangement links TRBV11-2 to TRBJ2-5; 8 positions match TRBD2. CDR1 SGHAT and CDR2 FQNNGV come from the germline V gene. V trimming: 3 bases; J trimming: 0 bases; junction bases outside the gene matches: 3. The CDR3 length is 15 residues. The DNA read from the CDR3 is TGTGCCAGCAGCTTCACAGCGGGGGACCAAGAGACC. The encoded protein is CASSFTAGDQET. The CDR3 in full is CASSFTAGDQETQYF.

Details on this clone: Sequencing ends 3 residues short of the CDR3 end; the germline J gene provides the rest. The chain couples TRBV14 to TRBJ2-1; unclear D gene. This CDR3 spans 16 amino acids. Germline V lookup: CDR1 SGHDN, CDR2 FVKESK. V gave up 0 bases and J gave up 0 bases, with 9 bases separating them. The CDR3 loop reads CASSQDPQNSYNEQFF. The part of the CDR3 DNA that was read is TGTGCCAGCAGCCAAGATCCCCAGAACTCCTACAATGAG.

Note on this clone: With the read ending 3 residues before the CDR3 end, the germline J gene is used to fill in that end. The V gene is TRBV2, the J gene TRBJ2-5, with 11 bases matching TRBD2. With V trimmed by 6 bases and J by 2 bases, 8 bases remained unmatched. This CDR3 spans 16 amino acids. The V gene's germline CDR1 is SNHLY and CDR2 FYNNEI. The sequenced CDR3 bases are TGTGCCAGCAGCCCTCCTAGCGGGGGGCCGCAAGAGACC. This sequence encodes CASSPPSGGPQET. The full CDR3 is CASSPPSGGPQETQYF.

Comments on this clone: The CDR3 end is not reached by the read, which stops 3 residues before it; the germline J gene fills it in. This sequence joins TRBV19 and TRBJ2-1; 7 nucleotides align to TRBD2. This CDR3 is 15 amino acids long. Looked up from germline, CDR1 is LNHDA and CDR2 is SQIVND (reference sequence). The V and J ends lost 0 bases and 6 bases, in that order; junction bases with no gene match: 5. CDR3 sequence reads: CASSIDGGSSNEQFF. Partial CDR3 DNA: TGTGCCAGTAGTATAGATGGCGGGAGTTCCAATGAG. Full variable domain (missing parts from reference TRBV19 and TRBJ2-1): DGGITQSPKYLFRKEGQNVTLSCEQNLNHDAMYWYRQDPGQGLRLIYYSQIVNDFQKGDIAEGYSVSREKKESFPLTVTSAQKNPTAFYLCASSIDGGSSNEQFFGPGTRLTVL.

As to this clone: The read comes to an end 3 residues before the CDR3 does, leaving the germline J gene to fill in the end. The chain links TRBV20-1 to TRBJ2-7; D perhaps matches TRBD2 (5 bases). This CDR3 contains 12 residues. V dropped 0 bases and J dropped 6 bases, with 9 bases sitting between them. Germline CDR1 reads DFQATT; CDR2 reads SNEGSKA (reference sequence). The CDR3 reads CSARDQLAEQYF. The CDR3 DNA, read in part, is TGCAGTGCTAGAGATCAGCTAGCCGAG.

Concerning this clone itself: With the read ending 3 residues before the CDR3 end, the germline J gene is used to fill in that end. The J gene is TRBJ2-5, the V gene TRBV2; 8 bases are a match to TRBD1. V shed 4 bases and J 1 base; nucleotides not matched to a gene: 2. The germline CDR1 and CDR2 sequences are SNHLY and FYNNEI. This CDR3 comprises 14 residues. CDR3 amino acids: CASSGQGSQETQYF. The CDR3 bases that were read are TGTGCCAGCAGTGGACAGGGGAGCCAAGAGACC.

With respect to this clone: The CDR3 end is not reached by the read, which stops 3 residues before it; the germline J gene fills it in. V gene TRBV6-2 or TRBV6-3 combines with J gene TRBJ2-1; 11 nucleotides align to TRBD2. J lost 3 bases, V lost 7 bases, and 5 bases had no gene match. Germline values: CDR1 MNHEY, CDR2 SVGEGT. CDR3 length: 15 amino acids. CDR3 bases read: TGTGCCAGCACCATTCTAGCGGGGGGCTACAATGAG. Its translation is CASTILAGGYNE. In full, the CDR3 is CASTILAGGYNEQFF.

About this clone: Coverage ceases 3 residues before the CDR3 finishes, and the germline J gene fills in the end. This sequence joins TRBV2 and TRBJ2-3, with 8 bases fitting TRBD2. The CDR3 length is 15 residues. The V gene's germline CDR1 is SNHLY and CDR2 FYNNEI. V shed 7 bases and J 0 bases; nucleotides not matched to a gene: 6. Incomplete CDR3 DNA: TGTGCCAGCAAACCCACTAGCGGCAGCACAGATACG. This gives the protein CASKPTSGSTDT. The entire CDR3 protein reads CASKPTSGSTDTQYF.

A remark on this clone: The CDR3 is cut off 3 residues early in the read; its end comes from the germline J gene. V gene TRBV2 combines with J gene TRBJ2-4, with D perhaps TRBD2 (7 bases). The germline V gene has CDR1 SNHLY and CDR2 FYNNEI. The CDR3 spans 13 residues. V was trimmed by 6 bases and J by 8 bases, leaving 14 bases between them. The CDR3: CASRPLGGDIQYF. CDR3 DNA (partial): TGTGCCAGCAGGCCGCTAGGGGGGGACATT.

Comments on this clone: Read coverage stops 3 residues before the CDR3 terminus; the germline J gene supplies the remainder. The chain uses TRBV5-6 and TRBJ1-6, with D maybe TRBD1 (6 bases). The CDR3 loop spans 14 amino acids. The germline V gene has CDR1 SGHDT and CDR2 YYEEEE. V lost 0 bases and J lost 7, with 8 bases in between. Partial CDR3 DNA: TGTGCCAGCAGCTTGGGTCAGGGGAATTCACCC. Its translation: CASSLGQGNSP. The whole CDR3 is CASSLGQGNSPLHF. The full variable domain, with the rest looked up from reference TRBV5-6 and TRBJ1-6, is DAGVTQSPTHLIKTRGQQVTLRCSPKSGHDTVSWYQQALGQGPQFIFQYYEEEERQRGNFPDRFSGHQFPNYSSELNVNALLLGDSALYLCASSLGQGNSPLHFGNGTRLTVT.

Note on this clone: From the germline J gene comes the end of the CDR3, since the read stops 3 residues before it. The genes are TRBV19 and TRBJ1-5; D possibly corresponds to TRBD1 (5 bases). V lost 3 bases and J lost 0, with 9 bases in between. The CDR3 sequence is 15 residues long. The germline V gene has CDR1 LNHDA and CDR2 SQIVND (reference sequence). CDR3 bases read: TGTGCCAGTAGTATGTCAGGGTATAGCAATCAGCCC. This codes for CASSMSGYSNQP. The CDR3 in its entirety is CASSMSGYSNQPQHF.

Details on this clone: The sequenced fragment ends 3 residues before the CDR3 boundary, so the rest is inferred from the germline J gene. The genes are TRBV7-6 and TRBJ2-3; TRBD1 is a possible D gene (6 bases). The CDR3 is made up of 17 amino acids. V lost 5 bases and J 1 base, leaving 19 bases between the germline ends. Germline CDR1 and CDR2: SGHVS and FNYEAQ. The CDR3 loop reads CASSLNIFRGGTDTQYF. The sequenced CDR3 bases are TGTGCCAGCAGCCTTAACATCTTCAGGGGAGGCACAGATACG.

About this clone itself: The CDR3 goes on 3 residues after the read ends, and that part is filled in from the germline J gene. The chain recombines TRBV7-8 with TRBJ2-7; no clear D gene. The CDR3 sequence is 13 residues long. The V and J ends lost 2 bases and 2 bases respectively, with 7 bases between them. Germline CDR1 SGHVS, CDR2 FQNEAQ. The part of the CDR3 DNA that was read is TGTGCCAGCAGCTTATCTGCGACCTACGAG. This translates into CASSLSATYE. The whole CDR3 sequence reads CASSLSATYEQYF.

A word on this clone: Coverage ceases 3 residues before the CDR3 finishes, and the germline J gene fills in the end. This chain joins TRBV7-9 and TRBJ1-1, with TRBD1 as a possible D gene (5 bases). The germline CDR1 and CDR2 sequences are SEHNR and FQNEAQ (reference sequence). This CDR3 is built from 11 residues. CDR3 sequence reads: CASSLGGEAFF. CDR3 DNA (partial): TGTGCCAGCAGCTTGGGGGGGGAG.